This T cell receptor beta chain was documented in a study of cytomegalovirus exposure and HLA in healthy donors. Looked up from germline, CDR1 is SGHRS and CDR2 is YFSETQ. V was pared by 4 bases and J by 13 bases, with 21 bases between. The CDR3 sequence is 14 residues long. Study observations and caveats: First-cohort TCR clusters tended to co-occur in the roughly 130 validation repertoires, a later analysis found. Most TCR sequences showed up rarely, but some public TCRs showed up in many donors.

Measured with immunoSEQ multiplex PCR; TCRdb has only the in-frame clones, and not every one. Found here are 200,000 to 300,000 clones, approximately 86% of them singletons; the top ten hold 1.2%. Comments on this clone: Antigen: not known.

The chain combines TRBV5-1 with TRBJ2-1; TRBD2 might be the D (6 bases). Sample: PBMCs. The TCR sequence derives from a young woman in good health and CMV-seropositive. CDR3 region: CASSLNGLPPYQFF. CDR3 bases: TGCGCCAGCAGCCTAAACGGACTACCCCCGTATCAGTTCTTC. The full variable domain, completed using reference TRBV5-1 and TRBJ2-1, is KAGVTQTPRYLIKTRGQQVTLSCSPISGHRSVSWYQQTPGQGLQFLFEYFSETQRNKGNFPGRFSGRQFSNSRSEMNVSTLELGDSALYLCASSLNGLPPYQFFGPGTRLTVL.